One and the same sample provided the 12 T cell receptor beta chains below, sequenced in a study of blood T cell repertoires in COVID-19. TCRdb's copy holds only in-frame clones and misses some; the assay was immunoSEQ multiplex PCR. The sample includes approximately 240,000 clones, approximately 79% of them seen just once. The sequenced material came from peripheral blood. All receptors come from a woman in her forties with active or convalescent COVID-19.

The chain uses TRBV19 and TRBJ1-4, with 7 bases fitting TRBD1. Trimming at V came to 3 bases and at J to 3 bases, leaving 7 bases not matched to a gene. The CDR3 consists of 16 residues. Per germline, CDR1 LNHDA and CDR2 SQIVND (reference sequence). CDR3 DNA sequence: TGTGCCAGTAGTATTACCGAGGGGGCGGCTAATGAAAAACTGTTTTTT. Its protein is CASSITEGAANEKLFF.

V and J are TRBV2 and TRBJ1-2; TRBD1 aligns across 7 bases. Germline V gene data show CDR1 as SNHLY and CDR2 as FYNNEI. The CDR3 is made up of 14 amino acids. With 4 bases clipped from V and 4 bases from J, the junction kept 6 bases outside the gene matches. CDR3 coding DNA: TGTGCCAGCAGTGCCGGGACAGAGTTCTATGGCTACACCTTC. Amino acid sequence: CASSAGTEFYGYTF.

The chain carries TRBV5-5 and TRBJ2-7, with no clear D. Per germline, CDR1 SGHKS and CDR2 YYEKEE (reference sequence). V was pared by 4 bases and J by 0 bases, with 11 bases between. The CDR3 totals 14 residues. The CDR3 region has the DNA TGTGCCAGCAGCCCAAGTCCCGGCTCCTACGAGCAGTACGTC. This codes for CASSPSPGSYEQYV.

V is TRBV7-9 and J is TRBJ2-1; TRBD2 matches 10 bases. The CDR3 totals 16 residues. CDR1 and CDR2 (germline): SEHNR, FQNEAQ (reference sequence). V gave up 2 bases and J gave up 5 bases; unmatched junction bases: 6. The CDR3 DNA sequence: TGTGCCAGCAGCTTAAGGAGCGGGGGGGCACACAATGAGCAGTTCTTC. Translation gives CASSLRSGGAHNEQFF.

This clone was counted between two and nine times. This sequence joins TRBV30 and TRBJ1-1; possible D gene TRBD1, 6 bases. V lost 4 bases to trimming and J lost 0 bases, with 15 bases between them. Germline lookup yields CDR1 GTSNPN and CDR2 SVGIG (reference sequence). This CDR3 is 15 amino acids long. For the CDR3, the DNA is TGTGCCTGGAATCTCGGGGACATTTTGAACACTGAAGCTTTCTTT. The encoded protein is CAWNLGDILNTEAFF.

The genes are TRBV7-9 and TRBJ2-1; 11 bases are a match to TRBD2. The CDR3 is 13 amino acids. Germline CDR1 SEHNR, CDR2 FQNEAQ (reference sequence). V lost 8 bases and J lost 9; bases outside the gene matches: 6. CDR3 region: CASALAGGGEQFF. The CDR3 DNA reads as TGTGCCAGCGCGCTAGCGGGGGGCGGTGAGCAGTTCTTC.

This rearrangement joins TRBV28 to TRBJ1-5; D gene unclear. Per germline, CDR1 MDHEN and CDR2 SYDVKM. The CDR3 spans 20 residues. Trimming pared 3 bases from V and 4 bases from J, leaving 28 bases between. The CDR3 reads CASSFSIRLGATGLNQPQHF. The CDR3 nucleotides read TGTGCCAGCAGTTTTAGTATAAGGTTGGGAGCGACCGGTTTGAATCAGCCCCAGCATTTT.

V gene TRBV5-1 combines with J gene TRBJ1-1; no firm D call. V lost 0 bases and J lost 7, with 10 bases in between. Germline values: CDR1 SGHRS, CDR2 YFSETQ. The CDR3 is 13 residues long. The CDR3 DNA reads as TGCGCCAGCAGCTTGGCGGAGCGGAGTGAAGCTTTCTTT. Its protein is CASSLAERSEAFF. The full variable domain, with the rest looked up from reference TRBV5-1 and TRBJ1-1, is KAGVTQTPRYLIKTRGQQVTLSCSPISGHRSVSWYQQTPGQGLQFLFEYFSETQRNKGNFPGRFSGRQFSNSRSEMNVSTLELGDSALYLCASSLAERSEAFFGQGTRLTVV.

The J gene is TRBJ1-5, the V gene TRBV5-6; no definite D call. Looked up from germline, CDR1 is SGHDT and CDR2 is YYEEEE. The CDR3 sequence is 15 residues long. V was trimmed by 1 base and J by 0 bases, leaving 8 bases between them. CDR3 amino acids: CASSLRGSSNQPQHF. CDR3 in DNA: TGTGCCAGCAGCTTGCGGGGTTCTAGCAATCAGCCCCAGCATTTT.

The chain has TRBV5-6 and TRBJ1-3; perhaps TRBD1 as D (6 bases). V gave up 3 bases and J gave up 0 bases, with 13 bases separating them. CDR1 is SGHDT, CDR2 YYEEEE, per germline. This CDR3 is built from 16 residues. As DNA, the CDR3 is TGTGCCAGCAGCTACGGACAGTCCCGCTCTGGAAACACCATATATTTT. Its translation is CASSYGQSRSGNTIYF.

The table lists this clone with a count of one. The V gene is TRBV7-2, the J gene TRBJ1-5, with D perhaps TRBD1 (6 bases). Germline CDR1 and CDR2: SGHTA and FQGNSA. V was shortened by 7 bases and J by 7 bases, with 20 bases between the two germline ends. The CDR3 covers 15 residues. In DNA, the CDR3 is TGTGCCAGCACCCTTTGGGGGGGGCCAGGGCAGCCCCAGCATTTT. Amino acids: CASTLWGGPGQPQHF.

CDR3 loop: CASSVIFGGQGISYEQYV. The CDR3 DNA reads TGTGCCAGCAGTGTCATTTTTGGGGGACAGGGTATCTCCTACGAGCAGTACGTC. V usage is TRBV6-1 and J usage is TRBJ2-7, with TRBD1 identical over 9 bases. From germline, CDR1 is MNHNS and CDR2 SASEGT. CDR3 length: 18 residues. The junction had 13 bases not matched to a gene; V was cut back by 4 bases and J by 0 bases.